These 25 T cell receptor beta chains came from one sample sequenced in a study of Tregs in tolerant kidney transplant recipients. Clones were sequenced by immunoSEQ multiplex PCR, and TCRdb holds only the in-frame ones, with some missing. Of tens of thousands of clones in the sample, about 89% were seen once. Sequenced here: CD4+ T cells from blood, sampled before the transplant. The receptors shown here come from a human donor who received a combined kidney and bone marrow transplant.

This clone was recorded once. The CDR3 sequence: CASTPSFSGANVLTF. The CDR3 DNA reads as TGTGCCAGCACCCCCTCTTTCTCTGGGGCCAACGTCCTGACTTTC. The chain joins TRBV2 to TRBJ2-6; no clear D. V was trimmed by 7 bases and J by 0 bases, leaving 10 bases between them. Germline assignment: CDR1 SNHLY and CDR2 FYNNEI. The CDR3 has 15 amino acids.

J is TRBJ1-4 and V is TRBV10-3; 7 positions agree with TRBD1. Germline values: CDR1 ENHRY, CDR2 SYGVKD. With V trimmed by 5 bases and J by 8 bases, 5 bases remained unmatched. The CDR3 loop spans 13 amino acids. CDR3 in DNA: TGTGCCATCAGTCAGGGGGTCGGGGAAAAACTGTTTTTT. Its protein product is CAISQGVGEKLFF.

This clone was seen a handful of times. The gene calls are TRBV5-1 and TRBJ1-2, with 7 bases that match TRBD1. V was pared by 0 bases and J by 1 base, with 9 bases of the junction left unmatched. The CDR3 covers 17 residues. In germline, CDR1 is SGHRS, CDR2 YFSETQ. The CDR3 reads CASSLEGGAELNYGYTF. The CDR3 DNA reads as TGCGCCAGCAGCTTGGAAGGGGGCGCCGAACTTAACTATGGCTACACCTTC. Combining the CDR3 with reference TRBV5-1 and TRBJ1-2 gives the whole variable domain KAGVTQTPRYLIKTRGQQVTLSCSPISGHRSVSWYQQTPGQGLQFLFEYFSETQRNKGNFPGRFSGRQFSNSRSEMNVSTLELGDSALYLCASSLEGGAELNYGYTFGSGTRLTVV.

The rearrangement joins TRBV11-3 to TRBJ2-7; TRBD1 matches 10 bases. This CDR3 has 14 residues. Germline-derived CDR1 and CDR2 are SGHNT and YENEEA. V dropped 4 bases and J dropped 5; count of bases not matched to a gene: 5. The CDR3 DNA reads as TGTGCCAGCAGCTCGACAGGGGGCTGGAACGAGCAGTACTTC. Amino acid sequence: CASSSTGGWNEQYF.

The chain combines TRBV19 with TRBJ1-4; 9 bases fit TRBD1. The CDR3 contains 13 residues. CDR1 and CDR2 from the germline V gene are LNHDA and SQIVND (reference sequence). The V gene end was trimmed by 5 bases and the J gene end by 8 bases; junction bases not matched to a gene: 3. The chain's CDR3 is CASSVQGAEKLFF. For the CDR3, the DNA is TGTGCCAGTAGTGTACAGGGGGCGGAAAAACTGTTTTTT.

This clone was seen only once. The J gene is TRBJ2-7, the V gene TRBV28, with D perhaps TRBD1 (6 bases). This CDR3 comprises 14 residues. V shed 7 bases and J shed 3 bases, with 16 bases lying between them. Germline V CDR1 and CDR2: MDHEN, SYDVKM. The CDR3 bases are TGTGCCAGCACCTTGGGGCAGGGGCTCTACGAGCAGTACTTC. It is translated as CASTLGQGLYEQYF.

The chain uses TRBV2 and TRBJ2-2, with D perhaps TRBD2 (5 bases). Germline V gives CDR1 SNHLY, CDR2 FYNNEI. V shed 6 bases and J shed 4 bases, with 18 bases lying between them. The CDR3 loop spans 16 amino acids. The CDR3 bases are TGTGCCAGCAGGTTTCCTAAACACACTAGCACCGGGGAGCTGTTTTTT. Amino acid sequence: CASRFPKHTSTGELFF.

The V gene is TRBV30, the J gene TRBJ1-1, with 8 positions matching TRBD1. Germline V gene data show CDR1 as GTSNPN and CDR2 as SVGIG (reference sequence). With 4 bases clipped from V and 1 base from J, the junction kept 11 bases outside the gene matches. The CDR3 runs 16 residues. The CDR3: CAWTVPGQARNTEAFF. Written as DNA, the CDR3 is TGTGCCTGGACCGTCCCGGGACAGGCCAGGAACACTGAAGCTTTCTTT.

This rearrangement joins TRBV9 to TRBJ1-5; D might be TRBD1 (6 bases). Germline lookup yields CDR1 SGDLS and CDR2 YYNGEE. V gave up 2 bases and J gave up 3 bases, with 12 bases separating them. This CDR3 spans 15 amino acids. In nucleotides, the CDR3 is TGTGCCAGCAGCGTCGGGGGGGCCCCCAATCAGCCCCAGCATTTT. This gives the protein CASSVGGAPNQPQHF.

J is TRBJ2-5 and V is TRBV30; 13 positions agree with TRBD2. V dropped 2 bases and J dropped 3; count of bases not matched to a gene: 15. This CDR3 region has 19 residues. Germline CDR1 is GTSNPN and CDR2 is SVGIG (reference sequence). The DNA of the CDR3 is TGTGCCTGGAGTAGAAGGACTGGACTAGCGGGAGAGGGTGAAGAGACCCAGTACTTC. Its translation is CAWSRRTGLAGEGEETQYF. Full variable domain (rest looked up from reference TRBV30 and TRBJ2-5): SQTIHQWPATLVQPVGSPLSLECTVEGTSNPNLYWYRQAAGRGLQLLFYSVGIGQISSEVPQNLSASRPQDRQFILSSKKLLLSDSGFYLCAWSRRTGLAGEGEETQYFGPGTRLLVL.

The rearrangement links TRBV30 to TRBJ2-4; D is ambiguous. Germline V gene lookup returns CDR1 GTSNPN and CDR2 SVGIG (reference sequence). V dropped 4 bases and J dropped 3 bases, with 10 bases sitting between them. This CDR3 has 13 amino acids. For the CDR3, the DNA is TGTGCCTGGACCGGGTTGGTCAAAAACATTCAGTACTTC. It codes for CAWTGLVKNIQYF.

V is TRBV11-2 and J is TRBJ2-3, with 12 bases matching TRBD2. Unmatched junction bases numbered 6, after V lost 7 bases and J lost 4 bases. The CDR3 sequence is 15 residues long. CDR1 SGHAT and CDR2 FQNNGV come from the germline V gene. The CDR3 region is CASTILAGGPDTQYF. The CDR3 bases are TGTGCCAGCACGATCCTAGCGGGAGGGCCAGATACGCAGTATTTT.

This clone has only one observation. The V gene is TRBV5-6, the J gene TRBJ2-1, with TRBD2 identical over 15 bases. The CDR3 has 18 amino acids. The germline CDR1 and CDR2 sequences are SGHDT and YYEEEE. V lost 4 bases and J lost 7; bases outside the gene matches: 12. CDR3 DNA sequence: TGTGCCAGCAGCCCGGGACTAGCGGGAGGCCCCTCGAGGAATGAGCAGTTCTTC. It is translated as CASSPGLAGGPSRNEQFF.

Written as DNA, the CDR3 is TGTGCCAGCAGCCGGGGGGCTAGCGGGACAGATACGCAGTATTTT. It translates to CASSRGASGTDTQYF. This chain uses TRBV7-3 with TRBJ2-3, with TRBD2 matching over 8 bases. The length of the CDR3 is 15 residues. Looked up from germline, CDR1 is SGHTA and CDR2 is FQGTGA. Trimming took 5 bases from V and 3 from J; bases not matched to a gene: 7.

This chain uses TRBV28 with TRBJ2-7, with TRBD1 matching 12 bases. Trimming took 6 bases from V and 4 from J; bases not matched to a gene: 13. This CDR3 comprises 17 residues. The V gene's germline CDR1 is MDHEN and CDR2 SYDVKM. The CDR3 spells CASRFDRDRGQLYEQYF. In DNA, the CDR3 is TGTGCCAGCAGGTTCGATAGGGACAGGGGGCAACTATACGAGCAGTACTTC.

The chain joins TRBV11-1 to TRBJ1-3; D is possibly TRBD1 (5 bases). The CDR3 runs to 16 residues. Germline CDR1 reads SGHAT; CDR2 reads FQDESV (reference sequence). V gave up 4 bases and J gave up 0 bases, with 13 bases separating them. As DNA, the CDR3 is TGTGCCAGCAGCTCCGGGACTTATAACTCTGGAAACACCATATATTTT. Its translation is CASSSGTYNSGNTIYF.

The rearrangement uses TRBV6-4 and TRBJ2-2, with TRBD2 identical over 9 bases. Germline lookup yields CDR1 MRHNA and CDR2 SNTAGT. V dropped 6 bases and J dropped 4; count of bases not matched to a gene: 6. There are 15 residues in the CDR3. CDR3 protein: CASRESGRSTGELFF. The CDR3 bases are TGTGCCAGCAGAGAAAGCGGGAGGTCCACCGGGGAGCTGTTTTTT.

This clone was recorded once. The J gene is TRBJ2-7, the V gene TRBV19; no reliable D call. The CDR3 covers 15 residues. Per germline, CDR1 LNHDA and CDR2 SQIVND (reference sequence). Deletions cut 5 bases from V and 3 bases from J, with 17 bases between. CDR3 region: CASSPRDSLHYEQYF. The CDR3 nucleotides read TGTGCCAGTAGTCCCCGTGATAGCTTGCACTACGAGCAGTACTTC.

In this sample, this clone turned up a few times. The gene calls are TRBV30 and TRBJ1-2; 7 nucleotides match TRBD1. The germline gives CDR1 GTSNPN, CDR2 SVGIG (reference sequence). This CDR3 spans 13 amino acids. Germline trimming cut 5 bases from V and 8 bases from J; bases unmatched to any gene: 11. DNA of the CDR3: TGTGCCTGGGCGGACAGGCCTAGAGTAGGCTACACCTTC. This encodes CAWADRPRVGYTF.

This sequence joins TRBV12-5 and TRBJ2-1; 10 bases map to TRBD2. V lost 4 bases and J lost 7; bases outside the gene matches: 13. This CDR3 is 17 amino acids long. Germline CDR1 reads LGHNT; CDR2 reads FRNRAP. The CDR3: CASGWGPGLAGDNEQFF. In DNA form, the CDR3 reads TGTGCTAGTGGTTGGGGCCCTGGGCTAGCGGGAGATAATGAGCAGTTCTTC.

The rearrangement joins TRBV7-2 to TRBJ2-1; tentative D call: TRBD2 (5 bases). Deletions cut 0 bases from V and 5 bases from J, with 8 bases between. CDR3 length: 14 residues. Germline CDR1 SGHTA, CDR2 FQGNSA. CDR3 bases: TGTGCCAGCAGCTTAGCCGGACTCCACAATGAGCAGTTCTTC. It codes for CASSLAGLHNEQFF. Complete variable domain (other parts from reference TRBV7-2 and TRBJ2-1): GAGVSQSPSNKVTEKGKDVELRCDPISGHTALYWYRQSLGQGLEFLIYFQGNSAPDKSGLPSDRFSAERTGGSVSTLTIQRTQQEDSAVYLCASSLAGLHNEQFFGPGTRLTVL.

CDR3 protein: CASKPTTGGEEKLFF. The CDR3 DNA is TGTGCCAGCAAACCGACCACAGGGGGCGAAGAAAAACTGTTTTTT. The chain combines TRBV6-6 with TRBJ1-4; 9 nucleotides align to TRBD1. The V gene end was trimmed by 7 bases and the J gene end by 8 bases; junction bases not matched to a gene: 11. There are 15 residues in the CDR3. In germline, CDR1 is MNHNY, CDR2 SVGAGI (reference sequence).

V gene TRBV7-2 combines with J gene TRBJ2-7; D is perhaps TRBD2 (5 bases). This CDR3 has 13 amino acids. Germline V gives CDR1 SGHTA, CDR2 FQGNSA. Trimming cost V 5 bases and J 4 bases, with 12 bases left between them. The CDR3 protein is CASSHWTEYEQYF. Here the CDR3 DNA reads TGTGCCAGCAGCCACTGGACTGAGTACGAGCAGTACTTC.

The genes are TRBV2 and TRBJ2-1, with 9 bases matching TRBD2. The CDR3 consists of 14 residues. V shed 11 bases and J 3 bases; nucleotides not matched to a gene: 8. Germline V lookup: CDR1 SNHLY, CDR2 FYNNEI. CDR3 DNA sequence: TGTGCCGGGAAATTAGCGGGAGTCTACAATGAGCAGTTCTTC. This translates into CAGKLAGVYNEQFF.

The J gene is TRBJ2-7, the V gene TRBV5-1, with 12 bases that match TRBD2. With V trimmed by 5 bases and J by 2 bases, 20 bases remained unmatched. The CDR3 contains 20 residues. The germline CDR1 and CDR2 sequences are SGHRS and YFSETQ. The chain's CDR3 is CASSRFLGTSGQAPTYEQYF. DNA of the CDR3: TGCGCCAGCAGTCGGTTCCTAGGGACTAGCGGGCAAGCTCCAACCTACGAGCAGTACTTC.